A selection of T cell receptor beta chains follows, all from one sample in a study of blood T cell repertoires in COVID-19. Method: immunoSEQ multiplex PCR; TCRdb's copy keeps in-frame clones and lacks some. Among 250,000 or so clones listed, 84% were seen once. The specimen was peripheral blood. Receptors originate from a man aged 45-60 years with acute or convalescent COVID-19. The CDR3 runs from the conserved cysteine through the conserved F or W. The order of the fields is D gene, J gene, V gene, CDR3 protein, CDR3 DNA. A D gene is named only where the DNA matches it firmly.

D gene: .
J gene: TRBJ1-1
V gene: TRBV11-3
CDR3 protein: CASSLYSTTEAFF
CDR3 DNA: TGTGCCAGCAGCTTGTACAGTACCACTGAAGCTTTCTTT

D gene: TRBD2
J gene: TRBJ2-3
V gene: TRBV5-4
CDR3 protein: CASSPAAGGPTDTQYF
CDR3 DNA: TGTGCCAGCAGCCCGGCAGCGGGAGGTCCCACAGATACGCAGTATTTT

D gene: .
J gene: TRBJ1-3
V gene: TRBV6-5
CDR3 protein: CASSYSSGGGNTIYF
CDR3 DNA: TGTGCCAGCAGTTACTCCAGTGGGGGGGGGAACACCATATATTTT

D gene: .
J gene: TRBJ1-5
V gene: TRBV28
CDR3 protein: CASDGQPYQPQHF
CDR3 DNA: TGTGCCAGCGATGGACAGCCCTATCAGCCCCAGCATTTT

D gene: TRBD2
J gene: TRBJ2-3
V gene: TRBV6-2/TRBV6-3
CDR3 protein: CASSQTGTSIPDTQYF
CDR3 DNA: TGTGCCAGCAGTCAGACGGGGACTAGCATCCCAGATACGCAGTATTTT

D gene: TRBD1
J gene: TRBJ2-1
V gene: TRBV7-9
CDR3 protein: CASSFWTGEGGEQFF
CDR3 DNA: TGTGCCAGCAGCTTCTGGACAGGGGAAGGCGGTGAGCAGTTCTTC

D gene: .
J gene: TRBJ1-2
V gene: TRBV24-1
CDR3 protein: CATSDFQDTREEGYTF
CDR3 DNA: TGTGCCACCAGTGATTTTCAGGACACTCGGGAGGAAGGCTACACCTTC

D gene: TRBD1
J gene: TRBJ1-2
V gene: TRBV5-1
CDR3 protein: CASTLDRGQGYTF
CDR3 DNA: TGCGCCAGCACCCTGGACAGGGGGCAAGGCTACACCTTC

D gene: .
J gene: TRBJ1-4
V gene: TRBV3-1/TRBV3-2
CDR3 protein: CASSLGDTYEKLFF
CDR3 DNA: TGTGCCAGCAGCCTAGGGGACACCTATGAAAAACTGTTTTTT

D gene: .
J gene: TRBJ2-2
V gene: TRBV30
CDR3 protein: CAWSVRVDTGELFF
CDR3 DNA: TGTGCCTGGAGTGTGAGGGTGGACACCGGGGAGCTGTTTTTT

D gene: TRBD1
J gene: TRBJ2-7
V gene: TRBV5-1
CDR3 protein: CASSPRDRGDYEQYF
CDR3 DNA: TGCGCCAGCAGCCCCCGGGACAGGGGGGACTACGAGCAGTACTTC

D gene: .
J gene: TRBJ2-6
V gene: TRBV10-3
CDR3 protein: CASDTSGANVLTF
CDR3 DNA: TGTGCCAGTGACACCTCTGGGGCCAACGTCCTGACTTTC

D gene: .
J gene: TRBJ1-5
V gene: TRBV28
CDR3 protein: CASSLMGELSNQPQHF
CDR3 DNA: TGTGCCAGCAGTTTAATGGGAGAATTGAGCAATCAGCCCCAGCATTTT

D gene: .
J gene: TRBJ1-1
V gene: TRBV11-3
CDR3 protein: CASSLSQGMGTEAFF
CDR3 DNA: TGTGCCAGCAGCTTGTCTCAGGGGATGGGCACTGAAGCTTTCTTT

D gene: .
J gene: TRBJ2-7
V gene: TRBV7-9
CDR3 protein: CASSLDGREVGQYF
CDR3 DNA: TGTGCCAGCAGCTTAGACGGCAGGGAGGTGGGGCAGTACTTC

D gene: TRBD1
J gene: TRBJ1-4
V gene: TRBV6-6
CDR3 protein: CASSTGTGWEKLFF
CDR3 DNA: TGTGCCAGCAGTACTGGGACAGGGTGGGAAAAACTGTTTTTT

D gene: .
J gene: TRBJ2-7
V gene: TRBV11-2
CDR3 protein: CASSLQLRVEQYF
CDR3 DNA: TGTGCCAGCAGCTTACAACTGCGCGTCGAGCAGTACTTC

D gene: TRBD1
J gene: TRBJ2-2
V gene: TRBV19
CDR3 protein: CASRGGPGGSNTGELFF
CDR3 DNA: TGTGCCAGTAGAGGGGGGCCAGGGGGCTCGAACACCGGGGAGCTGTTTTTT

D gene: TRBD1
J gene: TRBJ1-2
V gene: TRBV14
CDR3 protein: CASSQAGGTGANYGYTF
CDR3 DNA: TGTGCCAGCAGCCAAGCGGGGGGGACAGGGGCTAACTATGGCTACACCTTC

D gene: .
J gene: TRBJ2-1
V gene: TRBV11-2
CDR3 protein: CASSPSYNEQFF
CDR3 DNA: TGTGCCAGCAGCCCGTCCTACAATGAGCAGTTCTTC

D gene: TRBD1
J gene: TRBJ1-1
V gene: TRBV15
CDR3 protein: CATSRDYGQDTEAFF
CDR3 DNA: TGTGCCACCAGCAGAGATTACGGACAGGACACTGAAGCTTTCTTT

D gene: .
J gene: TRBJ2-5
V gene: TRBV5-1
CDR3 protein: CASSPQGKGSGYQETQYF
CDR3 DNA: TGCGCCAGCAGCCCACAGGGAAAGGGGAGTGGGTACCAAGAGACCCAGTACTTC

D gene: .
J gene: TRBJ2-1
V gene: TRBV9
CDR3 protein: CASSVVGDEQFF
CDR3 DNA: TGTGCCAGCAGCGTAGTGGGAGATGAGCAGTTCTTC